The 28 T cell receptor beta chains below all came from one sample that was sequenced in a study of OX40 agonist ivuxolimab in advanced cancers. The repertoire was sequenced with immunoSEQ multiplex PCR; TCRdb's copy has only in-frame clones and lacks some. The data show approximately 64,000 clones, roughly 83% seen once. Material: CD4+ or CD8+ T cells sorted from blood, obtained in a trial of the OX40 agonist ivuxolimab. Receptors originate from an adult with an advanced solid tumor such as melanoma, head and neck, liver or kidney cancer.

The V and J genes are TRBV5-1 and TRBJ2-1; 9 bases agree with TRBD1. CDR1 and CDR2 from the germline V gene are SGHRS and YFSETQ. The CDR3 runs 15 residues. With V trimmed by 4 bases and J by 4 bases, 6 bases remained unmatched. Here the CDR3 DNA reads TGCGCCAGCAGCACCGGGACAGGGAAATACAATGAGCAGTTCTTC. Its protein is CASSTGTGKYNEQFF.

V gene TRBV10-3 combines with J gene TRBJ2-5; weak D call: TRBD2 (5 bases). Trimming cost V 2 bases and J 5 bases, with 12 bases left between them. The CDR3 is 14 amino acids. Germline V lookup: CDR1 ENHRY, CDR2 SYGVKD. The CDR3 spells CAISETAARETQYF. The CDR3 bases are TGTGCCATCAGTGAGACAGCGGCGAGGGAGACCCAGTACTTC.

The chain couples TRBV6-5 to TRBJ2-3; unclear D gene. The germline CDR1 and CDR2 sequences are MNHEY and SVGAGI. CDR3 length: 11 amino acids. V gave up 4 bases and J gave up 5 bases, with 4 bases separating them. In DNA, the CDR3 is TGTGCCAGCAGTTTGGGAGATACGCAGTATTTT. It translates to CASSLGDTQYF.

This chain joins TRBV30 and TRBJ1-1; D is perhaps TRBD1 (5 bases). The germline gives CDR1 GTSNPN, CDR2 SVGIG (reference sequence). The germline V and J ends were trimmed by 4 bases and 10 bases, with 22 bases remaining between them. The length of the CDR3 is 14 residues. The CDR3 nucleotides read TGTGCCTGGAATCTCGGGCAGGGAGTATTCGGAGCTTTCTTT. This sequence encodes CAWNLGQGVFGAFF.

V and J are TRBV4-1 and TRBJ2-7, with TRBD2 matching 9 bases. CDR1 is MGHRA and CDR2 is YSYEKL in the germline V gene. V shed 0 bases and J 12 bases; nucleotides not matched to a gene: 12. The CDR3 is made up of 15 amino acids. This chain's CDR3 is CASSQEAVLAGARYF. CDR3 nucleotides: TGCGCCAGCAGCCAAGAGGCCGTACTAGCGGGCGCCAGGTACTTC.

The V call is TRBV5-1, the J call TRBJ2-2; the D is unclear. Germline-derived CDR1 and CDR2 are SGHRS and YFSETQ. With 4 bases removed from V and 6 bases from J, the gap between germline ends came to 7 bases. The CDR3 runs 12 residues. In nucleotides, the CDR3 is TGCGCCAGCAGCAGGAGTCCCGGGGAGCTGTTTTTT. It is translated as CASSRSPGELFF.

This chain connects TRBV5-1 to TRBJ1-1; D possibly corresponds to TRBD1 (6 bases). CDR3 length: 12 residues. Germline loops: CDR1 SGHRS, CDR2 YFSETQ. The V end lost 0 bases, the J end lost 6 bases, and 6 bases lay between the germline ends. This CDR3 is CASSLEGAEAFF. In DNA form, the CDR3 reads TGCGCCAGCAGCTTGGAGGGGGCTGAAGCTTTCTTT. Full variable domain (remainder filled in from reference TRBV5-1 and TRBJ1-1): KAGVTQTPRYLIKTRGQQVTLSCSPISGHRSVSWYQQTPGQGLQFLFEYFSETQRNKGNFPGRFSGRQFSNSRSEMNVSTLELGDSALYLCASSLEGAEAFFGQGTRLTVV.

DNA for the CDR3: TGCGCCAGCAGCCAGGGGGGGACGACAGGGTCAAAAAACATTCAGTACTTC. It translates to CASSQGGTTGSKNIQYF. This chain links TRBV4-1 with TRBJ2-4; D possibly uses TRBD1 or TRBD2 (7 bases each). The CDR3 totals 17 residues. V lost 3 bases to trimming and J lost 4 bases, with 19 bases between them. Germline assignment: CDR1 MGHRA and CDR2 YSYEKL.

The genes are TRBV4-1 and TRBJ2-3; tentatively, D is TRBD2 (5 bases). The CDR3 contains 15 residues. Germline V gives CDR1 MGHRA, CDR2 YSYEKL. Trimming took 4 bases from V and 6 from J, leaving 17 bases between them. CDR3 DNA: TGCGCCAGCAGCCCCGACGACGGGATACCCGATACGCAGTATTTT. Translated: CASSPDDGIPDTQYF.

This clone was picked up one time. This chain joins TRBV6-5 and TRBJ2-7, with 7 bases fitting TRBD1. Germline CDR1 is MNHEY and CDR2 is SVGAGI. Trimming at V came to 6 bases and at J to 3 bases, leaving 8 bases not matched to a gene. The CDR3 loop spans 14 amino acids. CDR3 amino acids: CASRPSDRVYEQYF. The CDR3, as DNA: TGTGCCAGCAGACCTTCTGACAGGGTCTACGAGCAGTACTTC.

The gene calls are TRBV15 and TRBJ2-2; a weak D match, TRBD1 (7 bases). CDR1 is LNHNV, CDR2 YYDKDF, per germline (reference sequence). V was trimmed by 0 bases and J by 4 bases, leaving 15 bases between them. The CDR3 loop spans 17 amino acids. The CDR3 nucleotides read TGTGCCACCAGCAGAGAGGTTGCAGGGGGAGGCACCGGGGAGCTGTTTTTT. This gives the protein CATSREVAGGGTGELFF.

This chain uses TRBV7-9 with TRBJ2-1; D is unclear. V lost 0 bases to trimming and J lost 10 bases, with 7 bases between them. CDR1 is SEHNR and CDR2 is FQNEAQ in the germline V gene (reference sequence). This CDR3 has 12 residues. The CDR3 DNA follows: TGTGCCAGCAGCTTAGCGACTGGCGAGCAGTTCTTC. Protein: CASSLATGEQFF.

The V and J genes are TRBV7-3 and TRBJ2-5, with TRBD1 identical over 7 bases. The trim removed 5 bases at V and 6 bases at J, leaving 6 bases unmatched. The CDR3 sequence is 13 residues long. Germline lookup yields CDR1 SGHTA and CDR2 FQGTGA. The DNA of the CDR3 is TGTGCCAGCAGCCCGGGACAGACGAAGACCCAGTACTTC. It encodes CASSPGQTKTQYF.

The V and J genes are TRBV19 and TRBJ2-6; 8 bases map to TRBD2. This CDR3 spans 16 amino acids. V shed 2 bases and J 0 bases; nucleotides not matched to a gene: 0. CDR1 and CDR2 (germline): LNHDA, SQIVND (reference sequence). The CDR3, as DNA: TGTGCCAGTAGTATAAGCGGGGGCTCTGGGGCCAACGTCCTGACTTTC. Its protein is CASSISGGSGANVLTF. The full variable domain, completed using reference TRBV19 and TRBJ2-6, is DGGITQSPKYLFRKEGQNVTLSCEQNLNHDAMYWYRQDPGQGLRLIYYSQIVNDFQKGDIAEGYSVSREKKESFPLTVTSAQKNPTAFYLCASSISGGSGANVLTFGAGSRLTVL.

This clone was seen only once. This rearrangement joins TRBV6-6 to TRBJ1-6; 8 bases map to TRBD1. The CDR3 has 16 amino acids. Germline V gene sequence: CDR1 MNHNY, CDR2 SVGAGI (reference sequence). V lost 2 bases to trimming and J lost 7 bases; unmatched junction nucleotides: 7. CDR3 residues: CASSYGLDRANSPLHF. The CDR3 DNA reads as TGTGCCAGCAGTTACGGATTGGACAGGGCCAATTCACCCCTCCACTTT.

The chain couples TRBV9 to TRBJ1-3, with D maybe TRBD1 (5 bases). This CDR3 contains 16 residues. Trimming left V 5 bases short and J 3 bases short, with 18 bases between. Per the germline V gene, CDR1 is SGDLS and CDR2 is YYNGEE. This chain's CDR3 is CASSYSGGSGGNTIYF. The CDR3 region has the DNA TGTGCCAGCAGTTATAGTGGGGGAAGTGGTGGAAACACCATATATTTT.

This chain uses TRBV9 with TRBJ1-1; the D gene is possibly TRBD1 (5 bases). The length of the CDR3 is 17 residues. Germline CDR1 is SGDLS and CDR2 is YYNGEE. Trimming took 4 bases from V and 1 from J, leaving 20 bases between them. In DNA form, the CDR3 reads TGTGCCAGCAGCCCCCTTTTAGACAGAAAATGGAACACTGAAGCTTTCTTT. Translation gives CASSPLLDRKWNTEAFF.

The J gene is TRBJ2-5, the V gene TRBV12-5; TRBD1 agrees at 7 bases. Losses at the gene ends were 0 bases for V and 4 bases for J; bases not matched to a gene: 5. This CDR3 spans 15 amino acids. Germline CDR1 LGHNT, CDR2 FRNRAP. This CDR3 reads CASGLVTGYGETQYF. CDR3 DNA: TGTGCTAGTGGTTTGGTGACAGGGTACGGAGAGACCCAGTACTTC.

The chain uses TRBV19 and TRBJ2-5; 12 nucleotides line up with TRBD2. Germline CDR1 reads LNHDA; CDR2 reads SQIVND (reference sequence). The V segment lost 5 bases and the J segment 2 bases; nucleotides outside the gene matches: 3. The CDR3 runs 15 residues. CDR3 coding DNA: TGTGCCAGTAGTCACGGGACTAGCGGGCAAGAGACCCAGTACTTC. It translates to CASSHGTSGQETQYF.

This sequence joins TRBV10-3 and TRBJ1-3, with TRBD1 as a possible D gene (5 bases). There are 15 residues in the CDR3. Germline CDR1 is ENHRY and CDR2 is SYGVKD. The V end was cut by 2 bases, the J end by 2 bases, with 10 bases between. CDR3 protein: CAISEPSGPGNTIYF. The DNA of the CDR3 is TGTGCCATCAGTGAGCCTTCAGGGCCTGGAAACACCATATATTTT.

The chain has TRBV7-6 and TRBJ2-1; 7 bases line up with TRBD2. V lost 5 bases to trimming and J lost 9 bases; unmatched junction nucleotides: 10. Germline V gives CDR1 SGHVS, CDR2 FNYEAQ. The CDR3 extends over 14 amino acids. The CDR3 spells CASSPGTKRVEQFF. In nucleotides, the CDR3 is TGTGCCAGCAGCCCCGGGACTAAAAGGGTTGAGCAGTTCTTC.

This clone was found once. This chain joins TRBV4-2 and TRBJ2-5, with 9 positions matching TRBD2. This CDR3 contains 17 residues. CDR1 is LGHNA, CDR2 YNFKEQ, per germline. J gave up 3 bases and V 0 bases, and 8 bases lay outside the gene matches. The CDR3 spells CASSQDGAGGRKETQYF. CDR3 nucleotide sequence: TGTGCCAGCAGCCAAGACGGGGCGGGGGGGCGCAAAGAGACCCAGTACTTC.

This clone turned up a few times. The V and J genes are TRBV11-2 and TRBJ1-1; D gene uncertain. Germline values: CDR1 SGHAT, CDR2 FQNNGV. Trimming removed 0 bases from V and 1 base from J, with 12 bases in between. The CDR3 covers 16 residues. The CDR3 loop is CASSLEGNAGNTEAFF. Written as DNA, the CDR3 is TGTGCCAGCAGCTTAGAGGGCAATGCGGGGAACACTGAAGCTTTCTTT.

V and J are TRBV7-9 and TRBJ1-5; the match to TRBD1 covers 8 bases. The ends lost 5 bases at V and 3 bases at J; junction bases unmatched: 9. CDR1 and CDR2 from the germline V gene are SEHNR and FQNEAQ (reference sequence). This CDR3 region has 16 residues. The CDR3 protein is CASSRSGTGHNQPQHF. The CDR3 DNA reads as TGTGCCAGCAGCCGCTCGGGGACAGGCCACAATCAGCCCCAGCATTTT. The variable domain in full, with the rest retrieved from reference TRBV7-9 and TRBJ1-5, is DTGVSQNPRHKITKRGQNVTFRCDPISEHNRLYWYRQTLGQGPEFLTYFQNEAQLEKSRLLSDRFSAERPKGSFSTLEIQRTEQGDSAMYLCASSRSGTGHNQPQHFGDGTRLSIL.

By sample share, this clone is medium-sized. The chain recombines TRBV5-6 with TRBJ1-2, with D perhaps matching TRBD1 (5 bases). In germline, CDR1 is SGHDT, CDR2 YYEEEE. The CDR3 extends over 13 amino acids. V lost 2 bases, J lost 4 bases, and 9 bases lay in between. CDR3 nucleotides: TGTGCCAGCAGCTTTCAGGGTCGCTATGGCTACACCTTC. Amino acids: CASSFQGRYGYTF.

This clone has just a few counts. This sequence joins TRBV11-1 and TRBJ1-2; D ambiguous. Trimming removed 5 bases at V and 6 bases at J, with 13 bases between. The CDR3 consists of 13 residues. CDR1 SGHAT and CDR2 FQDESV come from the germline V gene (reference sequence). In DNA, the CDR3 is TGTGCCAGCAGCCGGGGTCCCCCAGATGGCTACACCTTC. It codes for CASSRGPPDGYTF.

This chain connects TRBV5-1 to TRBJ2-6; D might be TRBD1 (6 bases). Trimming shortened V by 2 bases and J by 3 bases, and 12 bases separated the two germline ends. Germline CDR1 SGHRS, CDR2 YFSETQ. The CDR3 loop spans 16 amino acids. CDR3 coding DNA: TGCGCCAGCAGCTTCTACAGGGACGTTGGGGCCAACGTCCTGACTTTC. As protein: CASSFYRDVGANVLTF.

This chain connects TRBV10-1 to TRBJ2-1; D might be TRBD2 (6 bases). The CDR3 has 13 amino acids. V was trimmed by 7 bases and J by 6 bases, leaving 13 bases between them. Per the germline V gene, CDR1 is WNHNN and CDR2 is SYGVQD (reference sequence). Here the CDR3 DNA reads TGCGCCAGCAACGACCGGGGGTCCAATGAGCAGTTCTTC. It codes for CASNDRGSNEQFF.